The next 21 T cell receptor beta chains were all read from a single sample in a study of T cell responses to AZD1222 COVID-19 vaccine. Assay used: immunoSEQ multiplex PCR; TCRdb lists only in-frame clones, some missing. Of around 180,000 clones in the sample, 88% were seen once. Sequenced material: peripheral blood, taken 28 days after the second AZD1222 dose. These receptors all come from an adult who received the AZD1222 COVID-19 vaccine.

The chain is built from TRBV4-1 and TRBJ2-2; D is perhaps TRBD1 or TRBD2 (5 bases each). Germline CDR1 is MGHRA and CDR2 is YSYEKL. CDR3 length: 17 amino acids. The ends were cut back, 0 bases at V and 9 bases at J, with 20 bases in the middle. Written as DNA, the CDR3 is TGCGCCAGCAGCCAAGATGGGGGACGGGTTGGATTTCGGGAGCTGTTTTTT. This gives the protein CASSQDGGRVGFRELFF.

The chain links TRBV18 to TRBJ2-7, with D possibly being TRBD2 (5 bases). Germline V lookup: CDR1 KGHSH, CDR2 LQKENI. The CDR3 totals 12 residues. V lost 4 bases, J lost 7 bases, and 11 bases lay in between. This CDR3 reads CASSRYTGEQYF. The CDR3 DNA is TGTGCCAGCTCACGCTATACGGGGGAGCAGTACTTC.

J is TRBJ2-2 and V is TRBV27, with a possible D match to TRBD2 (6 bases). This CDR3 is 14 amino acids long. CDR1 and CDR2 (germline): MNHEY, SMNVEV (reference sequence). Trimming shortened V by 5 bases and J by 6 bases, and 13 bases separated the two germline ends. Here the CDR3 reads CASSGGTSAGELFF. The CDR3 DNA reads as TGTGCCAGCAGTGGGGGGACGTCCGCCGGGGAGCTGTTTTTT.

The chain recombines TRBV2 with TRBJ2-6; D gene uncertain. The CDR3 totals 14 residues. Germline V gene data show CDR1 as SNHLY and CDR2 as FYNNEI. The V end was cut by 8 bases, the J end by 1 base, with 9 bases between. This CDR3 is CASREDSGANVLTF. DNA for the CDR3: TGTGCCAGCCGAGAAGATTCTGGGGCCAACGTCCTGACTTTC.

The chain joins TRBV5-1 to TRBJ1-1; perhaps TRBD1 as D (6 bases). CDR3 length: 16 amino acids. Trimming cost V 2 bases and J 4 bases, with 18 bases left between them. Germline V lookup: CDR1 SGHRS, CDR2 YFSETQ. CDR3 sequence reads: CASSFGGRLGSTEAFF. As DNA, the CDR3 is TGCGCCAGCAGCTTCGGGGGCAGGTTGGGGAGCACTGAAGCTTTCTTT.

The chain combines TRBV5-1 with TRBJ2-3; 9 nucleotides line up with TRBD2. Germline CDR1 is SGHRS and CDR2 is YFSETQ. The ends lost 5 bases at V and 0 bases at J; junction bases unmatched: 10. The CDR3 loop spans 17 amino acids. CDR3 sequence (DNA): TGCGCCAGCAGACGGGGACTAGCTGGCCTTAGCACAGATACGCAGTATTTT. Translation: CASRRGLAGLSTDTQYF.

This clone is a singleton in its sample. This rearrangement joins TRBV28 to TRBJ2-2, with D hard to call. Germline lookup yields CDR1 MDHEN and CDR2 SYDVKM. This CDR3 has 13 residues. Between the trimmed V and J ends, which lost 8 bases and 2 bases, there was a span of 9 bases. The CDR3 DNA reads as TGTGCCAGCGGAACAGTTAACACCGGGGAGCTGTTTTTT. Amino acids: CASGTVNTGELFF. The variable domain in full, with the rest retrieved from reference TRBV28 and TRBJ2-2, is DVKVTQSSRYLVKRTGEKVFLECVQDMDHENMFWYRQDPGLGLRLIYFSYDVKMKEKGDIPEGYSVSREKKERFSLILESASTNQTSMYLCASGTVNTGELFFGEGSRLTVL.

The V gene is TRBV5-1, the J gene TRBJ2-3; D unresolved. Germline values: CDR1 SGHRS, CDR2 YFSETQ. The V end lost 0 bases, the J end lost 5 bases, and 10 bases lay between the germline ends. The CDR3 contains 14 residues. CDR3 amino acids: CASSLVRVGDTQYF. In DNA, the CDR3 is TGCGCCAGCAGCTTGGTCCGAGTAGGAGATACGCAGTATTTT.

The gene calls are TRBV5-5 and TRBJ2-3; 9 bases are a match to TRBD2. Germline loops: CDR1 SGHKS, CDR2 YYEKEE (reference sequence). This CDR3 comprises 14 residues. V lost 4 bases and J lost 4; bases outside the gene matches: 4. CDR3: CASSGSGSSDTQYF. The CDR3, as DNA: TGTGCCAGCAGCGGTAGCGGGAGCTCAGATACGCAGTATTTT.

This sequence joins TRBV6-2 or TRBV6-3 and TRBJ2-7, with a weak D call TRBD1 (6 bases). V was shortened by 2 bases and J by 2 bases, with 19 bases between the two germline ends. The V gene's germline CDR1 is MNHEY and CDR2 SVGEGT. The CDR3 runs to 17 residues. The CDR3 loop reads CASSYPYPKGVAYEQYF. CDR3 coding DNA: TGTGCCAGCAGTTACCCGTATCCTAAGGGGGTGGCCTACGAGCAGTACTTC.

About this clone itself: This sample includes further DNA sequences coding for the same CDR3. The chain is built from TRBV25-1 and TRBJ2-3; 7 positions match TRBD1. V lost 4 bases, J lost 2 bases, and 3 bases stayed unmatched. This CDR3 spans 14 amino acids. The germline CDR1 and CDR2 sequences are MGHDK and SYGVNS. The CDR3 reads CASSVGGPTDTQYF. In DNA, the CDR3 is TGTGCCAGCAGTGTAGGGGGCCCCACAGATACGCAGTATTTT. The variable domain in full, completed from reference TRBV25-1 and TRBJ2-3, reads EADIYQTPRYLVIGTGKKITLECSQTMGHDKMYWYQQDPGMELHLIHYSYGVNSTEKGDLSSESTVSRIRTEHFPLTLESARPSHTSQYLCASSVGGPTDTQYFGPGTRLTVL.

The V call is TRBV9, the J call TRBJ1-1; the D is unclear. Germline V gene lookup returns CDR1 SGDLS and CDR2 YYNGEE. The CDR3 contains 14 residues. Trimming cost V 0 bases and J 1 base, with 7 bases left between them. CDR3 coding DNA: TGTGCCAGCAGCGTAGAGCCTACGAACACTGAAGCTTTCTTT. It is translated as CASSVEPTNTEAFF.

The chain couples TRBV5-6 to TRBJ1-1, with no clear D. The CDR3 runs to 13 residues. Trimming left V 0 bases short and J 5 bases short, with 8 bases between. The germline V gene has CDR1 SGHDT and CDR2 YYEEEE. The CDR3 reads CASSLATRTEAFF. CDR3 nucleotide sequence: TGTGCCAGCAGCTTGGCCACGAGAACTGAAGCTTTCTTT.

The chain uses TRBV4-2 and TRBJ2-2, with D perhaps TRBD2 (5 bases). V lost 4 bases to trimming and J lost 4 bases, with 13 bases between them. Looked up from germline, CDR1 is LGHNA and CDR2 is YNFKEQ. This CDR3 spans 15 amino acids. Here the CDR3 reads CASSPQEGFTGELFF. CDR3 sequence (DNA): TGTGCCAGCAGCCCTCAAGAGGGATTCACCGGGGAGCTGTTTTTT.

The chain carries TRBV28 and TRBJ1-5; D ambiguous. Germline CDR1 reads MDHEN; CDR2 reads SYDVKM. V was pared by 6 bases and J by 3 bases, with 9 bases between. The CDR3 has 13 amino acids. The DNA of the CDR3 is TGTGCCAGCAGCGCTCAGTACAATCAGCCCCAGCATTTT. It translates to CASSAQYNQPQHF.

The V and J genes are TRBV4-2 and TRBJ2-5, with 9 bases aligning to TRBD1. CDR1 LGHNA and CDR2 YNFKEQ come from the germline V gene. The CDR3 covers 14 residues. V lost 2 bases to trimming and J lost 5 bases; unmatched junction nucleotides: 3. The CDR3, as DNA: TGTGCCAGCAGCCAAACAGGGGGCGAGGAGACCCAGTACTTC. Translated, it gives CASSQTGGEETQYF.

The chain uses TRBV9 and TRBJ2-7, with D possibly matching TRBD2 (5 bases). Trimming cost V 4 bases and J 3 bases, with 11 bases left between them. CDR1 is SGDLS and CDR2 is YYNGEE in the germline V gene. The CDR3 is made up of 13 amino acids. CDR3 sequence: CASSPPRGYEQYF. The CDR3 DNA sequence: TGTGCCAGCAGCCCACCCCGGGGCTACGAGCAGTACTTC.

The chain employs TRBV27 and TRBJ1-4; D call uncertain. V was clipped by 10 bases and J by 8 bases, with 11 bases between them. The CDR3 is 11 amino acids. Germline V gene sequence: CDR1 MNHEY, CDR2 SMNVEV (reference sequence). The CDR3 sequence is CAKTVNEKLFF. In DNA form, the CDR3 reads TGTGCCAAAACAGTAAACGAAAAACTGTTTTTT.

This clone was picked up a small number of times. This rearrangement joins TRBV5-5 to TRBJ2-7; TRBD1 agrees at 7 bases. V lost 2 bases, J lost 3 bases, and 2 bases stayed unmatched. This CDR3 spans 13 amino acids. Per the germline V gene, CDR1 is SGHKS and CDR2 is YYEKEE (reference sequence). The CDR3 region is CASSFWDSYEQYF. In DNA form, the CDR3 reads TGTGCCAGCAGCTTCTGGGACAGCTACGAGCAGTACTTC.

The rearrangement joins TRBV29-1 to TRBJ2-1; D is possibly TRBD1 or TRBD2 (5 bases each). Looked up from germline, CDR1 is SQVTM and CDR2 is ANQGSEA. The CDR3 loop spans 14 amino acids. Trimming removed 4 bases at V and 5 bases at J, with 15 bases between. DNA of the CDR3: TGCAGCGTTGGGGGCGGGCTGATAAACAATGAGCAGTTCTTC. Translating it yields CSVGGGLINNEQFF.

J is TRBJ2-7 and V is TRBV5-4; D gene unclear. Trimming took off 1 base at V and 2 bases at J, with 7 bases between the two ends. Germline V gene lookup returns CDR1 SGHNT and CDR2 YYREEE (reference sequence). CDR3 length: 13 amino acids. CDR3 sequence (DNA): TGTGCCAGCAGCTTGCCTGGAACCTACGAGCAGTACTTC. It encodes CASSLPGTYEQYF.